The 24 T cell receptor beta chains reported below all come from one sample, sequenced in a study of regulatory T cells in long-lasting Graves disease. Library construction for TCR beta used iRepertoire HTBI primers and Arm-PCR of CDR3 regions. TCRdb re-called the multiplex PCR reads through MiXCR, storing one row per CDR3 protein. The table lists 350,000 to 500,000 distinct CDR3 sequences, 14% of them singletons. The sample's time point: newly diagnosed GD, antithyroid drugs for less than 3 months. The TCR library was made from RNA that had been extracted from PBMCs in TRIzol. These data are also associated with another study on T cells in Graves' hyperthyroidism and ophthalmopathy.

The starting material was peripheral blood mononuclear cells (PBMCs), obtained at new diagnosis, from a patient treated with antithyroid drugs. The receptor set was obtained from a woman aged 45-65 years with Graves disease.

This clonotype was counted at least ten times. The CDR3 spells CASRDSGSFNEQFF. The CDR3 DNA sequence: TGTGCCAGCAGGGATTCAGGGAGCTTCAATGAGCAGTTCTTC. The gene calls are TRBV28 and TRBJ2-1; D possibly matches TRBD1 or TRBD2 (5 bases each). There are 14 residues in the CDR3. The V and J ends lost 6 bases and 6 bases respectively, with 15 bases between them. Per germline, CDR1 MDHEN and CDR2 SYDVKM.

There are many counts of this clonotype. The chain joins TRBV28 to TRBJ2-5; 9 bases line up with TRBD2. Per the germline V gene, CDR1 is MDHEN and CDR2 is SYDVKM. CDR3 size: 15 residues. The J segment lost 5 bases and the V segment lost 7 bases, leaving 11 bases of the junction unmatched. In nucleotides, the CDR3 is TGTGCCAGCACAAAGCGGGAGGAGCTCGGTGAGACCCAGTACTTC. Translating it yields CASTKREELGETQYF.

This clonotype was seen at least ten times. The rearrangement uses TRBV5-8 and TRBJ2-1; 7 nucleotides match TRBD2. V was clipped by 1 base and J by 6 bases; unmatched bases: 4. The CDR3 has 14 residues. In germline, CDR1 is SGHTS, CDR2 YDEGEE. In DNA form, the CDR3 reads TGTGCCAGCAGCTTGTACGGACTAGTCAATGAGCAGTTCTTC. It yields the protein CASSLYGLVNEQFF.

This clonotype appeared many times. CDR3 amino acids: CASTLGLAVNNEQFF. The CDR3 DNA follows: TGTGCCAGCACCTTGGGGCTAGCGGTAAACAATGAGCAGTTCTTC. The chain joins TRBV28 to TRBJ2-1; 7 bases agree with TRBD2. The germline CDR1 and CDR2 sequences are MDHEN and SYDVKM. The CDR3 consists of 15 residues. Trimming took 7 bases from V and 5 from J; bases not matched to a gene: 11.

This clonotype was detected only a few times. One end of the junction fails to match germline, which may point to a read error. The J gene is TRBJ2-1, the V gene TRBV7-9; TRBD2 is a possible D gene (6 bases). The CDR3 loop spans 15 amino acids. CDR1 and CDR2 (germline): SEHNR, FQNEAQ (reference sequence). CDR3 DNA: TGTGCCGGCAGCTTAGGAGCGGGTACCTACAATGAGCAGTTCTTC. Its protein product is CAGSLGAGTYNEQFF. The complete variable domain, with remaining parts taken from reference TRBV7-9 and TRBJ2-1, reads DTGVSQNPRHKITKRGQNVTFRCDPISEHNRLYWYRQTLGQGPEFLTYFQNEAQLEKSRLLSDRFSAERPKGSFSTLEIQRTEQGDSAMYLCAGSLGAGTYNEQFFGPGTRLTVL.

This clonotype was picked up a small number of times. The chain recombines TRBV6-5 with TRBJ2-7; possible D gene TRBD1, 6 bases. Germline CDR1 reads MNHEY; CDR2 reads SVGAGI. CDR3 length equals 14 residues. V shed 4 bases and J shed 4 bases, with 14 bases lying between them. The CDR3 loop reads CASSSGQGWYEQYF. The CDR3 nucleotides read TGTGCCAGCAGTTCGGGGCAGGGGTGGTACGAGCAGTACTTC.

This clonotype was seen many times. The rearrangement uses TRBV29-1 and TRBJ1-2; 7 bases align to TRBD1. J lost 4 bases, V lost 3 bases, and 8 bases had no gene match. From germline, CDR1 is SQVTM and CDR2 ANQGSEA. The CDR3 has 14 amino acids. CDR3: CSVEVPGGLYGYTF. The CDR3 DNA reads TGCAGCGTTGAGGTACCAGGGGGGCTCTATGGCTACACCTTC.

This clonotype was counted only a few times. V gene TRBV14 combines with J gene TRBJ1-1, with 7 positions matching TRBD1. Germline assignment: CDR1 SGHDN and CDR2 FVKESK. The V segment lost 4 bases and the J segment 5 bases; nucleotides outside the gene matches: 7. This CDR3 region has 14 residues. The CDR3 reads CASSLYGTETEAFF. The CDR3 DNA reads TGTGCCAGCAGCCTATATGGGACAGAAACTGAAGCTTTCTTT.

The chain uses TRBV10-3 and TRBJ1-1, with D unclear. Trimming left V 6 bases short and J 1 base short, with 15 bases between. This CDR3 region has 15 residues. Germline CDR1 reads ENHRY; CDR2 reads SYGVKD. CDR3 sequence: CAISRQADGNTEAFF. As DNA, the CDR3 is TGTGCCATCAGCAGACAAGCCGACGGGAACACTGAAGCTTTCTTT.

This clonotype was counted a few times. The rearrangement joins TRBV2 to TRBJ1-4, with TRBD1 as a possible D gene (5 bases). Trimming took 1 base from V and 8 from J, leaving 14 bases between them. The CDR3 has 15 residues. CDR1 and CDR2 from the germline V gene are SNHLY and FYNNEI. CDR3 loop: CASSEVRGSGEKLFF. The CDR3 DNA reads TGTGCCAGCAGTGAAGTCCGGGGGTCTGGGGAAAAACTGTTTTTT.

This clonotype appeared many times. V gene TRBV6-1 combines with J gene TRBJ2-7, with 9 bases fitting TRBD2. The V gene end was trimmed by 6 bases and the J gene end by 5 bases; junction bases not matched to a gene: 8. The CDR3 has 14 residues. Germline V CDR1 and CDR2: MNHNS, SASEGT. The CDR3 DNA reads as TGTGCCAGCAGACATGGGACTAGCTTCCACGAGCAGTACTTC. Encoded protein: CASRHGTSFHEQYF.

This clonotype was recorded at least ten times. The J gene is TRBJ2-4, the V gene TRBV28, with TRBD1 as a possible D gene (5 bases). Between the trimmed V and J ends, which lost 6 bases and 0 bases, there was a span of 21 bases. The CDR3 loop spans 18 amino acids. Germline assignment: CDR1 MDHEN and CDR2 SYDVKM. The CDR3 coding sequence is TGTGCCAGCAGACGGGCGGCAGGGTTTCCTTTAGCCAAAAACATTCAGTACTTC. It is translated as CASRRAAGFPLAKNIQYF.

This clonotype was seen repeatedly, ten times or more. The chain carries TRBV7-9 and TRBJ2-4; 10 bases fit TRBD2. V was pared by 3 bases and J by 7 bases, with 9 bases of the junction left unmatched. CDR1 is SEHNR and CDR2 is FQNEAQ in the germline V gene (reference sequence). This CDR3 contains 16 residues. CDR3 sequence: CASSFTLAGDLNIQYF. The CDR3 DNA sequence: TGTGCCAGCAGCTTTACGCTAGCGGGAGATCTGAACATTCAGTACTTC. The whole variable domain, remainder taken from reference TRBV7-9 and TRBJ2-4, is DTGVSQNPRHKITKRGQNVTFRCDPISEHNRLYWYRQTLGQGPEFLTYFQNEAQLEKSRLLSDRFSAERPKGSFSTLEIQRTEQGDSAMYLCASSFTLAGDLNIQYFGAGTRLSVL.

In this sample, this clonotype turned up many times. The J gene is TRBJ1-1, the V gene TRBV6-1; 8 bases map to TRBD1. CDR1 and CDR2 (germline): MNHNS, SASEGT. The CDR3 contains 13 residues. V dropped 5 bases and J dropped 6; count of bases not matched to a gene: 5. This CDR3 reads CASSQQGEAEAFF. For the CDR3, the DNA is TGTGCCAGCAGTCAACAGGGGGAAGCTGAAGCTTTCTTT.

This clonotype was recorded at least ten times. The J gene is TRBJ1-5, the V gene TRBV3-1, with 7 bases aligning to TRBD1. Trimming at V came to 3 bases and at J to 0 bases, leaving 2 bases not matched to a gene. CDR3 size: 15 residues. Germline V lookup: CDR1 LGHDT, CDR2 YNNKEL (reference sequence). The DNA for the CDR3 is TGTGCCAGCAGCCAGGGGACAGTTAGCAATCAGCCCCAGCATTTT. This encodes CASSQGTVSNQPQHF.

This clonotype has ten or more counts. CDR3 sequence (DNA): TGTGCCAGCAGCGTAGAAGGGACACAGGTCAATGAGCAGTTCTTC. As protein: CASSVEGTQVNEQFF. V is TRBV9 and J is TRBJ2-1; TRBD1 might be the D (6 bases). The CDR3 contains 15 residues. V gave up 0 bases and J gave up 6 bases, with 13 bases separating them. The germline gives CDR1 SGDLS, CDR2 YYNGEE.

The V and J genes are TRBV5-1 and TRBJ2-7; the match to TRBD1 covers 7 bases. With V trimmed by 3 bases and J by 0 bases, 6 bases remained unmatched. From germline, CDR1 is SGHRS and CDR2 YFSETQ. The CDR3 sequence is 15 residues long. CDR3 residues: CASSSQGTTSYEQYF. The DNA for the CDR3 is TGCGCCAGCAGCTCACAGGGGACCACCTCCTACGAGCAGTACTTC. The variable domain in full, completed from reference TRBV5-1 and TRBJ2-7, reads KAGVTQTPRYLIKTRGQQVTLSCSPISGHRSVSWYQQTPGQGLQFLFEYFSETQRNKGNFPGRFSGRQFSNSRSEMNVSTLELGDSALYLCASSSQGTTSYEQYFGPGTRLTVT.

This clonotype was found many times. The chain has TRBV10-2 and TRBJ1-1, with D perhaps matching TRBD1 (5 bases). Trimming removed 3 bases from V and 4 bases from J, with 18 bases in between. The CDR3 contains 16 residues. Germline CDR1 and CDR2: WSHSY and SAAADI. CDR3 DNA sequence: TGCGCCAGCAGTGACTCTACAGGTGCCGGGGTCACTGAAGCTTTCTTT. Protein sequence: CASSDSTGAGVTEAFF.

This clonotype occurred a few times. Given a much more abundant clone one base away, this may be a read error. The chain's CDR3 is CANRPRSSSYNEQFF. The DNA of the CDR3 is TGTGCCAACAGACCCAGGTCTAGCTCCTACAATGAGCAGTTCTTC. The chain joins TRBV12-3 or TRBV12-4 to TRBJ2-1; D is unclear. The CDR3 is 15 amino acids. Between the trimmed V and J ends, which lost 10 bases and 0 bases, there was a span of 16 bases.

This clonotype has at least ten counts. The J gene is TRBJ1-2, the V gene TRBV6-1, with TRBD1 matching 7 bases. Looked up from germline, CDR1 is MNHNS and CDR2 is SASEGT. The CDR3 is 13 amino acids. The ends lost 6 bases at V and 3 bases at J; junction bases unmatched: 4. This CDR3 reads CASSRDSYYGYTF. DNA of the CDR3: TGTGCCAGCAGCCGGGACAGTTACTATGGCTACACCTTC.

The sample holds many counts of this clonotype. This chain joins TRBV29-1 and TRBJ1-2; D uncertain. The CDR3 has 12 amino acids. Per the germline V gene, CDR1 is SQVTM and CDR2 is ANQGSEA. V dropped 3 bases and J dropped 6 bases, with 11 bases sitting between them. As DNA, the CDR3 is TGCAGCGTTGAGCAGGCCGGTGATGGCTACACCTTC. This encodes CSVEQAGDGYTF. The full variable domain, with the rest looked up from reference TRBV29-1 and TRBJ1-2, is SAVISQKPSRDICQRGTSLTIQCQVDSQVTMMFWYRQQPGQSLTLIATANQGSEATYESGFVIDKFPISRPNLTFSTLTVSNMSPEDSSIYLCSVEQAGDGYTFGSGTRLTVV.

This clonotype was seen at least ten times. V usage is TRBV11-2 and J usage is TRBJ2-3; 14 bases map to TRBD2. From germline, CDR1 is SGHAT and CDR2 FQNNGV. V trimming: 3 bases; J trimming: 2 bases; junction bases outside the gene matches: 7. This CDR3 is 18 amino acids long. The CDR3 bases are TGTGCCAGCAGCTTGAAGGGACTAGCGGGGGAAACCACAGATACGCAGTATTTT. Its translation is CASSLKGLAGETTDTQYF. The full variable domain, its missing parts supplied by reference TRBV11-2 and TRBJ2-3, is EAGVAQSPRYKIIEKRQSVAFWCNPISGHATLYWYQQILGQGPKLLIQFQNNGVVDDSQLPKDRFSAERLKGVDSTLKIQPAKLEDSAVYLCASSLKGLAGETTDTQYFGPGTRLTVL.

The gene calls are TRBV27 and TRBJ1-6, with unresolved D. This CDR3 comprises 13 residues. Germline V gene lookup returns CDR1 MNHEY and CDR2 SMNVEV (reference sequence). Trimming removed 1 base from V and 14 bases from J, with 12 bases in between. The CDR3 sequence: CASSLFPGITLHF. For the CDR3, the DNA is TGTGCCAGCAGTTTATTCCCGGGGATCACCCTCCACTTT.

This clonotype came up a few times. The chain links TRBV13 to TRBJ2-2; 7 bases match TRBD1. V lost 7 bases and J lost 3; bases outside the gene matches: 11. This CDR3 contains 16 residues. Per the germline V gene, CDR1 is PRHDT and CDR2 is FYEKMQ (reference sequence). CDR3 sequence reads: CASKGQEEYYTGELFF. CDR3 nucleotides: TGTGCCAGCAAAGGACAGGAGGAATATTACACCGGGGAGCTGTTTTTT.